Sequencing of this T cell receptor beta chain was carried out in a study of shared clonotypes between healthy human individuals (dated by TCRdb to the early 2020s). Regarding the complete study: A couple of women and a few men aged 18 to 49 years were included in the cohort. Libraries were prepared and TCR repertoires were sequenced by different laboratories using diverse techniques, in order to increase sequencing depth and limit assay-specific biases. For each donor, CD4 naive and CD4 memory were each run on three plates, CD8 naive on two plates, and CD8 memory on one plate. Leukapheresis yielded between about 0.8 and 8.9 billion PBMCs per donor. To estimate repertoire size and how much clonotype sharing occurs between individuals, the study deeply sequenced the blood TCR repertoires of five or six healthy adults.

TCR CDR3 regions were amplified from genomic DNA by multiplex PCR using the deep immunoSEQ assay. Extracted genomic DNA from each cell subset was spread evenly across all wells of several immunoSEQ 96-well plates, with each plate serving as a replicate. For sorted subsets, each replicate PCR was loaded with approximately 0.2 ug genomic DNA, equivalent to about 30,000 T cell genomes. Purified libraries were quantified with a Qubit 3.0 fluorometer, sized on a Bioanalyzer 2100, and re-quantified with the KAPA Library Quantification kit. A separate single-read 150-cycle Illumina NextSeq 550 flow cell was used to sequence each immunoSEQ 96-well plate. The study's processing was this. The immunoSEQ output contained only junctional sequences without quality scores, so filtering could not match that applied to full-length reads. Sequences were annotated with PyIR, a Python wrapper for IgBLAST v1.9, using IMGT germline references to assign V/J genes and CDR3. Reads were filtered out if the reads had weak V/J assignments (E-value above 1e-6), no CDR3, stop codons, out-of-frame junctions, or ambiguous translated residues. V3J clonotypes were defined as sequences sharing an identical inferred V gene, J gene, and CDR3 amino acid sequence. To compute the percentage overlap between repertoires, the number of shared unique clonotypes was divided by the size of the smaller repertoire. RTK rarefaction, the Chao1 estimator, and Recon v2.1 estimates of unobserved clonotypes were used to assess repertoire richness. Generation probabilities for all TCRbeta clonotypes obtained by the gDNA method from a few donors were computed using OLGA. The table comes from immuneACCESS by way of TCRdb, which keeps in-frame sequences with V and J called. Part of the clones is missing from these tables; in studies checked, under half for an unresolved V gene and the rest for unknown reasons. V and J calls and clone size are copied from that table; D and trimming were computed from the DNA. The sample table holds about 2 million clones, of which 90% to 95% were seen once. The top ten clonotypes cover about 0.13% of the sample.

The donors were healthy, HIV-negative adults who had no recently reported acute infections or vaccinations. Only Caucasian adults living in Nashville, Tennessee, USA were represented among the donors. Magnetic negative selection was used to enrich CD4+ T cells, after which naive cells were positively selected on CD45RA and the negative fraction became the memory subset. Blood was collected by leukapheresis, and PBMCs were isolated by Ficoll-Histopaque density gradient centrifugation and then cryopreserved in liquid nitrogen vapor phase. Analytical flow cytometry was used to check the purity and quantity of each magnetically sorted T cell population. Genomic DNA was isolated from each sorted fraction and quantified by UV absorbance on a Nanodrop 2000c. Study-wide conclusions, independent of this receptor: Sharing across a few donors was observed for roughly 5.4% of naive CD4, 3% to 3.5% of naive CD8, over 2% of memory CD4, and roughly 0.4% of memory CD8 clonotypes. Naive subsets generally had larger estimated clonotype richness than memory subsets did. Higher generation probabilities were observed for clonotypes shared by all four sorted-subset donors than for non-shared clonotypes. Sampling was restricted to blood, and TCR repertoires in tissue are likely to differ from TCR repertoires in blood. Even with the large sequencing depth, rarefaction of the sorted-subset datasets indicated that sequencing was incomplete. Pairwise subsampling indicated that sequencing depth was expected to affect the degree of clonotype sharing among donors. The small number of donors limited the genetic and exposure-history diversity represented.

CDR3 length: 11 amino acids, cysteine to phenylalanine. Only CDR3 DNA is held: 33 bases, read in frame from base 1. Taken from the germline V gene, the CDR1 and CDR2 loops are SNHLY and FYNNEI. In the case of this clone: This receptor's antigen is unknown. Mismatch with germline at one junction end may stem from a read error. Other DNA variants within this sample encode the same CDR3.

This sequence was found in a man aged 18 to 29 in good health. The sequenced sample was naive CD4+ T cells sorted from blood. This sample's cell subset or site label indicates: CD45RA+ positively selected. The rearrangement joined TRBV2 to TRBJ2-5, with the D gene uncertain. The CDR3 in this case is CASSDQETQYF. The nucleotide sequence reads as follows: TGTGCCAGCAGTGACCAGGAGACCCAGTACTTC.